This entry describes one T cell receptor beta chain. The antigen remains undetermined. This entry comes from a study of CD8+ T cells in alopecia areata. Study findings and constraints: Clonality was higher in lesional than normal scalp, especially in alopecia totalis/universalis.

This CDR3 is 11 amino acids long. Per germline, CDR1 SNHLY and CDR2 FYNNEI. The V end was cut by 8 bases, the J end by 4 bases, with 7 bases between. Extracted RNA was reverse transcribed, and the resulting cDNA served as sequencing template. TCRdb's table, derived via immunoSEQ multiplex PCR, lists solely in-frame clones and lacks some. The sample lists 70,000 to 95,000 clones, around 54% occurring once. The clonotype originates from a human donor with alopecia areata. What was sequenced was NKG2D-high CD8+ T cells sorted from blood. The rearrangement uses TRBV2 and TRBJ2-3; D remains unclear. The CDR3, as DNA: TGTGCCAGCTATAGGGCAGATACGCAGTATTTT. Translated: CASYRADTQYF.